This T cell receptor (beta chain) was sequenced for a study of early T cells in non-severe SARS-CoV-2 infection. At least ten counts were recorded for this clonotype. TCRdb re-called the 5' RACE reads with MiXCR, one entry per CDR3 protein. Among tens of thousands of distinct CDR3 sequences listed, about an eighth were seen once. Germline V gene lookup returns CDR1 MNHEY and CDR2 SVGEGT. This CDR3 contains 19 residues. The V and J ends lost 5 bases and 0 bases, in that order; junction bases with no gene match: 8. The sample was whole blood. The chain recombines TRBV6-2 or TRBV6-3 with TRBJ2-4, with 15 bases lining up with TRBD2. This receptor was taken from an adult who was a healthcare worker with PCR-confirmed SARS-CoV-2 infection or an uninfected control (not recorded which). CDR3 in amino acids: CASSAWGLAGGLAKNIQYF. The DNA for the CDR3 is TGTGCCAGCAGTGCCTGGGGACTAGCGGGGGGCCTAGCCAAAAACATTCAGTACTTC.